The 3 T cell receptor beta chains presented below share a single source sample, sequenced in a study of T cells after yellow fever vaccination. In TCRdb, the 5' RACE reads were re-called with MiXCR into one record per CDR3 protein. The table has about 340,000 distinct CDR3 sequences, roughly an eighth seen once; the top ten hold 2.5% to 4%. This specimen was CD4+ T cells sorted from PBMCs, taken 15 days after the yellow fever booster vaccination. The source of these receptors is a young man who received the YFV17D yellow fever vaccine.

This clonotype was picked up a small number of times. V and J are TRBV3-1 and TRBJ2-2; 12 bases fit TRBD1. The CDR3 has 15 residues. The germline V gene has CDR1 LGHDT and CDR2 YNNKEL (reference sequence). J gave up 5 bases and V 7 bases, and 5 bases lay outside the gene matches. The CDR3 DNA reads TGTGCCAGCACCGCGGGACAGGGGGCGACCGGGGAGCTGTTTTTT. This codes for CASTAGQGATGELFF.

This chain links TRBV5-6 with TRBJ2-7, with D perhaps matching TRBD1 or TRBD2 (5 bases each). The length of the CDR3 is 14 residues. V lost 3 bases and J lost 3, with 13 bases in between. Germline V CDR1 and CDR2: SGHDT, YYEEEE. The CDR3 loop is CASSWGSQGYEQYF. In nucleotides, the CDR3 is TGTGCCAGCAGCTGGGGGTCTCAGGGCTACGAGCAGTACTTC.

The rearrangement uses TRBV10-2 and TRBJ2-2, with a tentative D call TRBD2 (5 bases). CDR1 and CDR2 (germline): WSHSY, SAAADI. The V end was cut by 8 bases, the J end by 3 bases, with 25 bases between. The CDR3 has 18 amino acids. The CDR3 is CASQREIRRRWDTGELFF. The CDR3 DNA reads as TGCGCCAGCCAACGGGAAATTCGGCGGCGGTGGGACACCGGGGAGCTGTTTTTT.